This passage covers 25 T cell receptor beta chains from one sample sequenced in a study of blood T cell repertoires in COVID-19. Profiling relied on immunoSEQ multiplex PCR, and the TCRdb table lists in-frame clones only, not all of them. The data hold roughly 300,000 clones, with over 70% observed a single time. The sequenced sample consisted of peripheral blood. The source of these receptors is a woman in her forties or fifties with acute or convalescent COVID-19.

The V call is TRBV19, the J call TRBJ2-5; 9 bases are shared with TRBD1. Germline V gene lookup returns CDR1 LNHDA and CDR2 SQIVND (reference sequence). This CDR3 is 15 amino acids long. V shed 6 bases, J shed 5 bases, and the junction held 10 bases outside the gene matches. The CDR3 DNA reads TGTGCCAGTAGACACCTGGGACAGGGAGAGGAGACCCAGTACTTC. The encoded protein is CASRHLGQGEETQYF.

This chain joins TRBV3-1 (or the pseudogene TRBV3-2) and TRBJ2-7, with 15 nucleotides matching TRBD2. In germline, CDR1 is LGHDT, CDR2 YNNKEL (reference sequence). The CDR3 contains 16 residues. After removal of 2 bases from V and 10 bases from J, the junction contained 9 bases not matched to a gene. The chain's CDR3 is CASSQMGRTSGRDQYF. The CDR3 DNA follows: TGTGCCAGCAGCCAAATGGGGAGGACTAGCGGGAGGGATCAGTACTTC.

The chain's CDR3 is CASSYPEGYGYTF. The CDR3 DNA follows: TGTGCCAGCAGCTATCCGGAGGGCTATGGCTACACCTTC. The rearrangement links TRBV5-6 to TRBJ1-2; D unresolved. Trimming removed 3 bases at V and 4 bases at J, with 10 bases between. The CDR3 contains 13 residues. CDR1 and CDR2 from the germline V gene are SGHDT and YYEEEE.

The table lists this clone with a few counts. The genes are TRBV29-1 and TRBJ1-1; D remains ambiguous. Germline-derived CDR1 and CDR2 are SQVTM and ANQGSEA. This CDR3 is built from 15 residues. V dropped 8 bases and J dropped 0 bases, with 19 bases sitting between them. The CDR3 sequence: CSILRLIGLNTEAFF. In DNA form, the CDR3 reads TGCAGCATTTTGCGCTTGATCGGGTTGAACACTGAAGCTTTCTTT. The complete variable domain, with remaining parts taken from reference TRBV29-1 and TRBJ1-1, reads SAVISQKPSRDICQRGTSLTIQCQVDSQVTMMFWYRQQPGQSLTLIATANQGSEATYESGFVIDKFPISRPNLTFSTLTVSNMSPEDSSIYLCSILRLIGLNTEAFFGQGTRLTVV.

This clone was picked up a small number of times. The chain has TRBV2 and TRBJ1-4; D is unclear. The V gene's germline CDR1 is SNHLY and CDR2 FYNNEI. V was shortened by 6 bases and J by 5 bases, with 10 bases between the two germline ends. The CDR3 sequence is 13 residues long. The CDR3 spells CASSEGENEKLFF. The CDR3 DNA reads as TGTGCCAGCAGCGAGGGAGAAAATGAAAAACTGTTTTTT.

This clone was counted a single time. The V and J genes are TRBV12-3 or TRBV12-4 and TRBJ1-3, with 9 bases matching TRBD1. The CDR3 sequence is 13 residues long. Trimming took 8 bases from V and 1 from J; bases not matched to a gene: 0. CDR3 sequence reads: CASGQGSGNTIYF. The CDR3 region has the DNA TGTGCCAGCGGACAGGGGTCTGGAAACACCATATATTTT.

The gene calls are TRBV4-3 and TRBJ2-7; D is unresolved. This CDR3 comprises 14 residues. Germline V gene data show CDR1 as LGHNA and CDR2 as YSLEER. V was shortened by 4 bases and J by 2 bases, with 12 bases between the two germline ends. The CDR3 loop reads CASSPLAGPYEQYF. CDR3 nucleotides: TGCGCCAGCAGCCCTCTCGCAGGCCCCTACGAGCAGTACTTC.

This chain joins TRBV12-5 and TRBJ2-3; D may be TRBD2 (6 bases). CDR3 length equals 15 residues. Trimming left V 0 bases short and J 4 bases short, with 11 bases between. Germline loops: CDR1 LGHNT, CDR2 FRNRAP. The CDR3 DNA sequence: TGTGCTAGTGGTTTGGTAGACGGGGAGGCAGATACGCAGTATTTT. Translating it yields CASGLVDGEADTQYF. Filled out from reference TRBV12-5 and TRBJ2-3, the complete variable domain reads DARVTQTPRHKVTEMGQEVTMRCQPILGHNTVFWYRQTMMQGLELLAYFRNRAPLDDSGMPKDRFSAEMPDATLATLKIQPSEPRDSAVYFCASGLVDGEADTQYFGPGTRLTVL.

The CDR3, as DNA: TGCGCCAGCAGCCAGGGACTAGCGGGGGGGGCCTACAATGAGCAGTTCTTC. Protein product: CASSQGLAGGAYNEQFF. V is TRBV4-1 and J is TRBJ2-1; TRBD2 agrees at 16 bases. With 3 bases clipped from V and 2 bases from J, the junction kept 1 base outside the gene matches. The germline V gene encodes CDR1 MGHRA and CDR2 YSYEKL. The CDR3 has 17 residues.

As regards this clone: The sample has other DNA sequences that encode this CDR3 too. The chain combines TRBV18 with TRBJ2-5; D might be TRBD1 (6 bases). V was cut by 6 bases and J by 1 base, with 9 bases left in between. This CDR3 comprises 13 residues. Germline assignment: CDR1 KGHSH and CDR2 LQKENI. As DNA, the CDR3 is TGTGCCAGCTCCCGGGACACCCAAGAGACCCAGTACTTC. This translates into CASSRDTQETQYF.

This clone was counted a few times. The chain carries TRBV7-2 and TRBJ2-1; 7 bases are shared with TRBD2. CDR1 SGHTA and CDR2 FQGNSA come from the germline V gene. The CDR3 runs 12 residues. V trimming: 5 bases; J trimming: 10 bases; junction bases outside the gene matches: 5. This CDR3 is CASSKFSGEQFF. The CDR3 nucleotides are TGTGCCAGCAGCAAGTTTAGCGGGGAGCAGTTCTTC.

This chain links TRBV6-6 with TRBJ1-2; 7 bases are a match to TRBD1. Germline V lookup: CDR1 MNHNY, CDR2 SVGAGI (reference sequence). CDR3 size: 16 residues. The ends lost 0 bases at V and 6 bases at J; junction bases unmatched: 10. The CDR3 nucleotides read TGTGCCAGCAGTTACTCGTGGGACAGTCCTCGGGATGGCTACACCTTC. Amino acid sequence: CASSYSWDSPRDGYTF.

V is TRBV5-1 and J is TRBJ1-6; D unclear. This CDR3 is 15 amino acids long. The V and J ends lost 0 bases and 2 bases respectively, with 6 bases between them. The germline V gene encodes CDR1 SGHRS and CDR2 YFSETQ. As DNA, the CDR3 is TGCGCCAGCAGCTTGGGCCAGGCCTATAATTCACCCCTCCACTTT. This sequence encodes CASSLGQAYNSPLHF.

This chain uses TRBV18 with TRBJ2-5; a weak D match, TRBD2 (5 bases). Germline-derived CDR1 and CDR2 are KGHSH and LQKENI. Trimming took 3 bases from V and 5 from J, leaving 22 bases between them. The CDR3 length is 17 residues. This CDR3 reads CASSPFERTTWSETQYF. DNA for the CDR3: TGTGCCAGCTCACCCTTTGAGCGGACGACCTGGAGCGAGACCCAGTACTTC. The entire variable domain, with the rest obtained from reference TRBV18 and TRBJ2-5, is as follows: NAGVMQNPRHLVRRRGQEARLRCSPMKGHSHVYWYRQLPEEGLKFMVYLQKENIIDESGMPKERFSAEFPKEGPSILRIQQVVRGDSAAYFCASSPFERTTWSETQYFGPGTRLLVL.

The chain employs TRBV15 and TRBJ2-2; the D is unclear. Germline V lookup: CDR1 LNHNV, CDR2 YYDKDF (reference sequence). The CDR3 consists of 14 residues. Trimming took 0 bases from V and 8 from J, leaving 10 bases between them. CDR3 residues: CATSRDPATGELFF. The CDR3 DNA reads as TGTGCCACCAGCAGAGATCCTGCCACAGGGGAGCTGTTTTTT.

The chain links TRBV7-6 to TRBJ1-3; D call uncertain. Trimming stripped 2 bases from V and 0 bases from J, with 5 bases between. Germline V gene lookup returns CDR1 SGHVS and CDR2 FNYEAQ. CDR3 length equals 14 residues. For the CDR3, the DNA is TGTGCCAGCAGCTTATCAGTCTCTGGAAACACCATATATTTT. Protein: CASSLSVSGNTIYF.

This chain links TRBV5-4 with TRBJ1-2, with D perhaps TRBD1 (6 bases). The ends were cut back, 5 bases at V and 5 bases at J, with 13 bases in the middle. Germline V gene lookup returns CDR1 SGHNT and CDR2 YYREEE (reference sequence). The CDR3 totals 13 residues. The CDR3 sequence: CASSATGFYGYTF. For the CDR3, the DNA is TGTGCCAGCAGTGCCACAGGGTTTTATGGCTACACCTTC. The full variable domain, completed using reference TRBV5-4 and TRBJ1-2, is ETGVTQSPTHLIKTRGQQVTLRCSSQSGHNTVSWYQQALGQGPQFIFQYYREEENGRGNFPPRFSGLQFPNYSSELNVNALELDDSALYLCASSATGFYGYTFGSGTRLTVV.

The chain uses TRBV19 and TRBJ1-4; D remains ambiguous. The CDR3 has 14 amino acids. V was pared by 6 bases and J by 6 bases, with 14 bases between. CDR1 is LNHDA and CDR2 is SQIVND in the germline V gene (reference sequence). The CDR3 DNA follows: TGTGCCAGTAGCCAAAGCCGGGGTGATGAAAAACTGTTTTTT. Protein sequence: CASSQSRGDEKLFF.

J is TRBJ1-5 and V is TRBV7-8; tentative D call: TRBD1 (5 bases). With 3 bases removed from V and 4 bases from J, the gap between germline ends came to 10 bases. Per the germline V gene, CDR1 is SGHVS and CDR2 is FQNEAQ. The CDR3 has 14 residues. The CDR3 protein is CASSLPGSNQPQHF. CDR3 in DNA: TGTGCCAGCAGCTTGCCAGGGTCAAATCAGCCCCAGCATTTT.

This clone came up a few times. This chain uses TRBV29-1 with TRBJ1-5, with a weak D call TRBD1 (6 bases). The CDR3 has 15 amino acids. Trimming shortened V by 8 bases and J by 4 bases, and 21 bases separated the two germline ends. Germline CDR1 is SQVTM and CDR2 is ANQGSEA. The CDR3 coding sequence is TGCAGCACCAAGGTGGTCTGGACAGAGAATCAGCCCCAGCATTTT. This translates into CSTKVVWTENQPQHF.

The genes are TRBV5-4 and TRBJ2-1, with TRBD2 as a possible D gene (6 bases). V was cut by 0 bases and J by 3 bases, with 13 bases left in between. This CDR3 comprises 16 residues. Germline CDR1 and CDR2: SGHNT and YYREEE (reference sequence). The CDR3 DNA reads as TGTGCCAGCAGCTTGGAGGCGTGGGGGGACTACAATGAGCAGTTCTTC. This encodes CASSLEAWGDYNEQFF.

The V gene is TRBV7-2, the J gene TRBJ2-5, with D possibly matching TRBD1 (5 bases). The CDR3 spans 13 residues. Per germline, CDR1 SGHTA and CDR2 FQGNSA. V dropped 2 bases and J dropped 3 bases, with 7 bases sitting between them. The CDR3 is CASSLRREETQYF. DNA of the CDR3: TGTGCCAGCAGCTTACGCAGGGAAGAGACCCAGTACTTC.

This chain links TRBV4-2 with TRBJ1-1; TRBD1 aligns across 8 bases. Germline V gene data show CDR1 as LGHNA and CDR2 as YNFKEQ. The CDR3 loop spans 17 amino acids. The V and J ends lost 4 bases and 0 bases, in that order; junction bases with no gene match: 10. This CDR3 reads CASSPGTGRVMNTEAFF. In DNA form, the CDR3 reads TGTGCCAGCAGCCCCGGGACAGGAAGGGTAATGAACACTGAAGCTTTCTTT.

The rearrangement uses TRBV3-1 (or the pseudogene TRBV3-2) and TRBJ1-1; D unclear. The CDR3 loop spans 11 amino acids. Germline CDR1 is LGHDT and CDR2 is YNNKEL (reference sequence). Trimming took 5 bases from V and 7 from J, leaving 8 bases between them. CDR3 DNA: TGTGCCAGCAGCTTCCTTTATGAAGCTTTCTTT. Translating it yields CASSFLYEAFF.

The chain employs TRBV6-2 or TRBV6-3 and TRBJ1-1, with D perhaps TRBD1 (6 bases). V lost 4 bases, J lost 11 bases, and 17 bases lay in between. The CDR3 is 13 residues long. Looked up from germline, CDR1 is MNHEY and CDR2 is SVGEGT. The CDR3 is CASSWDIRPGAFF. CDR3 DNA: TGTGCCAGCAGTTGGGACATACGTCCAGGGGCTTTCTTT.